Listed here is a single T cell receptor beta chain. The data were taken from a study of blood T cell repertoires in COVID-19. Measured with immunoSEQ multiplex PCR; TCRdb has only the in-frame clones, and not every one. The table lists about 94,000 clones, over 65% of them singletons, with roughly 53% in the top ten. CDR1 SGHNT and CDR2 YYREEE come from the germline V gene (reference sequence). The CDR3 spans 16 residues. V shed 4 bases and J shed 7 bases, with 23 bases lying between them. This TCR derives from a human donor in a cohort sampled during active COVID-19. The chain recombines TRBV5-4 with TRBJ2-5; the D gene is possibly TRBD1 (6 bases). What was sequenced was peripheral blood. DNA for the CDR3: TGTGCCAGCAGCCTGCCGGGTGGGACAAGGGGATTGACCCAGTACTTC. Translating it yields CASSLPGGTRGLTQYF.